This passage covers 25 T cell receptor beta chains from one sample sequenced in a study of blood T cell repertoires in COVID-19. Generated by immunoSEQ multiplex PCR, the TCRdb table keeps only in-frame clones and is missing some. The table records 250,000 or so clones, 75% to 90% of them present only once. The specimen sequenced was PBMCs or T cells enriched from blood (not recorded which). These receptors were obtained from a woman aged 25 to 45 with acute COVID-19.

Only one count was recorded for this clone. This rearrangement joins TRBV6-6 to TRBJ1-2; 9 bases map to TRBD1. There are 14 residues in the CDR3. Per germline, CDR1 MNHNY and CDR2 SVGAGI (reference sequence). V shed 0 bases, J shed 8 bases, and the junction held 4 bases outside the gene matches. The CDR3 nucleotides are TGTGCCAGCAGTTACTCCCGGACAGGGGAAGGCTACACCTTC. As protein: CASSYSRTGEGYTF.

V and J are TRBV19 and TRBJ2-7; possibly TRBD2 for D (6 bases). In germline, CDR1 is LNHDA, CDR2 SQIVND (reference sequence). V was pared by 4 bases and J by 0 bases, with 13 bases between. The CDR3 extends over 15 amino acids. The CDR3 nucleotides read TGTGCCAGTAGTAGGGTAGCGGAATACTCCTACGAGCAGTACTTC. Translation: CASSRVAEYSYEQYF.

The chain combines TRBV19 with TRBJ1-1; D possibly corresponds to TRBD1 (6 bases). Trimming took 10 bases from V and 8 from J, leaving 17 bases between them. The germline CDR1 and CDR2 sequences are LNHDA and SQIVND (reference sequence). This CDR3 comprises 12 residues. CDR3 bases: TGTGCCACTAAAAGGGGGAATGGAGAAGCTTTCTTT. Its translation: CATKRGNGEAFF.

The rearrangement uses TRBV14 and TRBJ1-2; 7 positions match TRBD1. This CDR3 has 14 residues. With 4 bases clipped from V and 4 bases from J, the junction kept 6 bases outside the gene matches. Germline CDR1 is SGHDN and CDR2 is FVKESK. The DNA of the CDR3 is TGTGCCAGCAGCCCTCTAACAGGGGCCTATGGCTACACCTTC. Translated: CASSPLTGAYGYTF.

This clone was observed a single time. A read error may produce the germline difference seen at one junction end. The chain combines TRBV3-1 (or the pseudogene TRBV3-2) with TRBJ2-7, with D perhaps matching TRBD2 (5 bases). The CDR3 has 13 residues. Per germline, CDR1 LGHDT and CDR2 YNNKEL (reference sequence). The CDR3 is CASSARGGVSLTF. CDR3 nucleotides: TGTGCCAGCAGCGCTAGAGGAGGTGTCTCCCTCACCTTC.

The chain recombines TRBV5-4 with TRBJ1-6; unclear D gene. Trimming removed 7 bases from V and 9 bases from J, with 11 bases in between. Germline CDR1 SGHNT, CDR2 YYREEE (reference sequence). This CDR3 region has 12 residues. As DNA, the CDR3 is TGTGCCAGCCAATTTGGGAGTTCACCCCTCCACTTT. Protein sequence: CASQFGSSPLHF. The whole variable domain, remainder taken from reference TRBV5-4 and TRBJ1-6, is ETGVTQSPTHLIKTRGQQVTLRCSSQSGHNTVSWYQQALGQGPQFIFQYYREEENGRGNFPPRFSGLQFPNYSSELNVNALELDDSALYLCASQFGSSPLHFGNGTRLTVT.

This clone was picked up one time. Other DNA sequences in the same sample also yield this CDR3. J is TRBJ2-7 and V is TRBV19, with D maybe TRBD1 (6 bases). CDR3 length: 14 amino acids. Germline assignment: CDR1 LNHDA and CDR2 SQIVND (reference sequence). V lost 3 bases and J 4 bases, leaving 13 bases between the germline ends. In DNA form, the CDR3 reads TGTGCCAGTAGTATCGGCACAGGGCCGTACGAGCAGTACTTC. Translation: CASSIGTGPYEQYF.

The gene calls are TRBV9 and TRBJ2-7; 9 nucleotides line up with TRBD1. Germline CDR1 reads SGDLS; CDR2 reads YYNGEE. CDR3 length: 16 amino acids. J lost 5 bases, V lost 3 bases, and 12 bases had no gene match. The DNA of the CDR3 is TGTGCCAGCAGCGCCCAAAGGACAGGGGAGATGGACGAGCAGTACTTC. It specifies CASSAQRTGEMDEQYF.

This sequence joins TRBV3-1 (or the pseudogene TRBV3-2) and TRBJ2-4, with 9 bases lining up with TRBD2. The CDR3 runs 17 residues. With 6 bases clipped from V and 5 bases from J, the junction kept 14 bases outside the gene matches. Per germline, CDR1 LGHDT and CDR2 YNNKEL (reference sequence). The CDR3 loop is CASSGGTSRRAENIQYF. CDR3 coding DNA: TGTGCCAGCAGTGGGGGGACTAGCCGGAGAGCAGAAAACATTCAGTACTTC.

The CDR3 protein is CASMFIRQSNQPQHF. The CDR3 DNA is TGTGCCAGCATGTTTATCCGACAGAGCAATCAGCCCCAGCATTTT. This sequence joins TRBV6-5 and TRBJ1-5; D may be TRBD1 (5 bases). Between the trimmed V and J ends, which lost 7 bases and 1 base, there was a span of 14 bases. There are 15 residues in the CDR3. Germline-derived CDR1 and CDR2 are MNHEY and SVGAGI.

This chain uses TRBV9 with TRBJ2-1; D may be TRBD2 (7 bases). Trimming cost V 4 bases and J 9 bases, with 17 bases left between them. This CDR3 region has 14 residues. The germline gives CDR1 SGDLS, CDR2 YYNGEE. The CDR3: CASSTNWGGGEQFF. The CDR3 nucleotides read TGTGCCAGCAGCACAAACTGGGGAGGGGGTGAGCAGTTCTTC.

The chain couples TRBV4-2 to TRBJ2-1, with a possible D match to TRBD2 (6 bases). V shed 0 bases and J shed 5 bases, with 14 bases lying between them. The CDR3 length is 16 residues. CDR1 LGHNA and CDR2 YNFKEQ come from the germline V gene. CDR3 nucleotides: TGTGCCAGCAGCCAAGATATAGGGACTGGTCACAATGAGCAGTTCTTC. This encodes CASSQDIGTGHNEQFF.

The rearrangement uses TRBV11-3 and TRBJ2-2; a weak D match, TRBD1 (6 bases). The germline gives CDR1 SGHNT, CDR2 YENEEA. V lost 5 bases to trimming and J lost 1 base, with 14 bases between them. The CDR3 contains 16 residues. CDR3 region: CASSPFRGENTGELFF. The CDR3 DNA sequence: TGTGCCAGCAGCCCTTTCAGGGGAGAGAACACCGGGGAGCTGTTTTTT.

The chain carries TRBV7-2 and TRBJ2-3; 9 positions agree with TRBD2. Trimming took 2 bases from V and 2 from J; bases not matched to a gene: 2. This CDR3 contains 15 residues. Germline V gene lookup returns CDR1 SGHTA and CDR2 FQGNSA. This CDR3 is CASSLRLADTDTQYF. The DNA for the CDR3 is TGTGCCAGCAGCTTAAGACTAGCGGACACAGATACGCAGTATTTT.

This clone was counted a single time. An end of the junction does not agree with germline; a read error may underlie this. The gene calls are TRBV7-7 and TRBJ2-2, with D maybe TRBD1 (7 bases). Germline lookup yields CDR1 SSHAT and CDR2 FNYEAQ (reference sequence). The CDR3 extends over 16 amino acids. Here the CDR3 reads CASSLVPGGSTGELFF. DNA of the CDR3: TGTGCTAGCAGCTTAGTTCCAGGGGGGAGCACCGGGGAGCTGTTTTTT.

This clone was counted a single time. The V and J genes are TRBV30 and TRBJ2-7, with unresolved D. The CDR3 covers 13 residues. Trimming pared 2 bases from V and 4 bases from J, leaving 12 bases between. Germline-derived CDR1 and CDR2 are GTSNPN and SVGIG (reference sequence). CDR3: CAWSMITPYEQYF. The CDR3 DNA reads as TGTGCCTGGAGTATGATTACACCTTACGAGCAGTACTTC.

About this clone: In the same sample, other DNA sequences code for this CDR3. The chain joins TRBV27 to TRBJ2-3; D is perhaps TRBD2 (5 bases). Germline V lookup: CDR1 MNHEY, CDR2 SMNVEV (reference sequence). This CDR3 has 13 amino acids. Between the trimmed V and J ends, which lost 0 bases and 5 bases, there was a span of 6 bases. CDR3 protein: CASSLSGGDTQYF. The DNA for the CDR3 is TGTGCCAGCAGTTTATCTGGAGGAGATACGCAGTATTTT.

CDR3: CASSTAGGEGPGYEQYF. As DNA, the CDR3 is TGTGCCAGCAGTACAGCGGGGGGAGAGGGACCGGGCTACGAGCAGTACTTC. The chain uses TRBV28 and TRBJ2-7; TRBD2 matches at 9 bases. Germline loops: CDR1 MDHEN, CDR2 SYDVKM. The CDR3 sequence is 17 residues long. V gave up 5 bases and J gave up 3 bases; unmatched junction bases: 14.

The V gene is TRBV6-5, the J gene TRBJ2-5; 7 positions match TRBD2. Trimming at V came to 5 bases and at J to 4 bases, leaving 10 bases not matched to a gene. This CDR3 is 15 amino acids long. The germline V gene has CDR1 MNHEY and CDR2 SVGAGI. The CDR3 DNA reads TGTGCCAGCAGTCCCGAGGCCGGGGGGTTAGAGACCCAGTACTTC. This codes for CASSPEAGGLETQYF.

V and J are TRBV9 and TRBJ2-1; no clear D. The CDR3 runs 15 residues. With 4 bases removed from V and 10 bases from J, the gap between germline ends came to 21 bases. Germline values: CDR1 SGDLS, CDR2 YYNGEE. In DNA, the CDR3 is TGTGCCAGCAGCTCCGCACCGACCGCCGACGGGGAGCAGTTCTTC. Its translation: CASSSAPTADGEQFF.

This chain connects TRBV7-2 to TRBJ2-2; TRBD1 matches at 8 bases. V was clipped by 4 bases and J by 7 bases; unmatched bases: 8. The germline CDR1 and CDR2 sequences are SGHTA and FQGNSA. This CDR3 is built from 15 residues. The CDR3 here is CASSSSGTGNGELFF. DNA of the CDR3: TGTGCCAGCAGCTCCTCCGGGACAGGAAACGGGGAGCTGTTTTTT. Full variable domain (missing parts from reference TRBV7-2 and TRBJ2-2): GAGVSQSPSNKVTEKGKDVELRCDPISGHTALYWYRQSLGQGLEFLIYFQGNSAPDKSGLPSDRFSAERTGGSVSTLTIQRTQQEDSAVYLCASSSSGTGNGELFFGEGSRLTVL.

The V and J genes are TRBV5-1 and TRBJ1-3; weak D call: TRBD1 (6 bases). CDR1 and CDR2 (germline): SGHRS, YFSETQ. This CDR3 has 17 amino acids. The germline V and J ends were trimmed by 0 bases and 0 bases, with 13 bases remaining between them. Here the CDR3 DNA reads TGCGCCAGCAGCTTGGACCAACGACAGGCCTCTGGAAACACCATATATTTT. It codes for CASSLDQRQASGNTIYF.

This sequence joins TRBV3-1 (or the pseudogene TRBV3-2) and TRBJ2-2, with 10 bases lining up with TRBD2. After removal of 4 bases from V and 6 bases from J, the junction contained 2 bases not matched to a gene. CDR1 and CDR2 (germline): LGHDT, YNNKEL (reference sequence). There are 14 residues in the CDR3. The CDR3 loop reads CASSPGTSAGELFF. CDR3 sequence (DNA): TGTGCCAGCAGCCCCGGGACTAGCGCCGGGGAGCTGTTTTTT.

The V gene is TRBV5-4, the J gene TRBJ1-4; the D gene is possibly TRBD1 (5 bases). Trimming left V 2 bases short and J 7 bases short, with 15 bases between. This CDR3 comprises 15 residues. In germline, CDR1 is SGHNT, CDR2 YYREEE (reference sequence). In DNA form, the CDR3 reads TGTGCCAGCAGCTTTGAAGGGGCGCAGAGTGAAAAACTGTTTTTT. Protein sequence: CASSFEGAQSEKLFF.

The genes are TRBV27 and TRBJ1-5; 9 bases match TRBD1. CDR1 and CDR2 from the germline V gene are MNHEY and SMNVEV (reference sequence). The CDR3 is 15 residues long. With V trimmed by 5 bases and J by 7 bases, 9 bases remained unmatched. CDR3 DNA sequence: TGTGCCAGCAGTGGAGGGACAGGGATTGGACAGCCCCAGCATTTT. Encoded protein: CASSGGTGIGQPQHF.